These T cell receptor beta chains were read from a single sample in a study of blood T cell repertoires in COVID-19. TCRdb's copy holds only in-frame clones and misses some; the assay was immunoSEQ multiplex PCR. Found here are 310,000 or so clones, approximately 86% of them singletons; the top ten hold roughly a tenth. Source material: peripheral blood. All receptors derive from a man aged 25 to 45 with COVID-19, enrolled during active disease. Each CDR3 is given with its conserved first and last residue. A D gene is named only where the DNA matches it firmly.

v_gene	j_gene	d_gene	CDR3aa
TRBV28	TRBJ2-2	NA	CASSSRGLRHGELFF
TRBV6-5	TRBJ2-7	NA	CASSLLEGGWNEQYF
TRBV6-1	TRBJ2-3	TRBD2	CASSELAGGPDTQYF
TRBV6-5	TRBJ1-4	TRBD1	CASSYGQGLAKLFF
TRBV19	TRBJ1-3	TRBD1	CASRGTGQGNTIYF
TRBV9	TRBJ2-5	NA	CASSADQETQYF
TRBV19	TRBJ2-1	TRBD1	CASSDRGHEQFF
TRBV7-3	TRBJ1-1	NA	CASSLEQGGTEAFF
TRBV19	TRBJ2-1	TRBD1	CASSSGTGSYNEQFF
TRBV12-5	TRBJ2-3	TRBD2	CASGLMVAGSTDTQYF
TRBV29-1	TRBJ2-5	TRBD2	CSVEVAGGRETQYF
TRBV7-3	TRBJ2-2	NA	CASSPTNTGELFF
TRBV5-6	TRBJ2-7	NA	CASSSSGDEQYF
TRBV6-5	TRBJ2-1	NA	CASSYSSSRAYNEQFF
TRBV5-1	TRBJ1-6	NA	CASSLAGISYNSPLHF
TRBV19	TRBJ1-3	NA	CASTGLSGNTIYF
TRBV29-1	TRBJ1-2	TRBD1	CSVEDQDRGHGYTF
TRBV19	TRBJ1-4	NA	CASRVKPTNEKLFF
TRBV3-1/TRBV3-2	TRBJ1-3	NA	CASSQDTGNTIYF
TRBV18	TRBJ2-3	NA	CASSPLDTVDTQYF
TRBV7-2	TRBJ1-2	NA	CASSQSGRASSGYTF
TRBV28	TRBJ2-7	NA	CASSLYAGGRYEQYF
TRBV7-3	TRBJ1-1	NA	CASSAIGLRGTNTEAFF
TRBV5-1	TRBJ1-4	NA	CASSFTQRGEKLFF
TRBV10-3	TRBJ2-1	NA	CATTFDGASYNEQFF
TRBV5-1	TRBJ2-1	TRBD2	CASSLVVGGANEQFF
TRBV20-1	TRBJ1-5	TRBD1	CSARGVGPQHF
TRBV28	TRBJ2-7	TRBD1	CASSSGQDPYEQYF
TRBV12-3/TRBV12-4	TRBJ1-3	NA	CASSRSGADTIYF
TRBV30	TRBJ2-5	TRBD2	CAWRESGRETQYF
TRBV6-5	TRBJ1-1	TRBD1	CASSRGQGENTEAFF
TRBV28	TRBJ2-2	TRBD1	CASSLDRDHTNTGELFF
TRBV24-1	TRBJ2-5	NA	CATSEPDSRETQYF
TRBV27	TRBJ1-1	NA	CASSANPDGVTEAFF
TRBV4-1	TRBJ2-5	NA	CASSQESQRETQYF
TRBV27	TRBJ2-1	NA	CASSLRTPTYNEQFF
TRBV28	TRBJ2-3	TRBD1	CASRIYRGRSDTQYF
TRBV4-1	TRBJ2-7	NA	CASSRITSDTYEQYF
TRBV14	TRBJ2-2	TRBD2	CASSQGASGGRTGELFF
TRBV10-3	TRBJ1-1	NA	CAISETGWNTEAFF
TRBV5-1	TRBJ2-7	TRBD1	CASSLSRTGDYEQYF
TRBV28	TRBJ1-2	TRBD1	CASRGDRGQRGYTF